This TCR beta chain is from a study of blood T cells in healthy people across ages. General study results and limits: The study found more naive CD4+ cells and higher diversity in long-lived than aged donors.

Using a J-beta primer mix together with a sample-barcoded 5' primer, a second PCR was run for about 7 to 12 cycles. The yield of each sample was at least 3 million CDR3-containing paired-end reads. TCRdb re-called the 5' RACE reads through MiXCR, storing one row per CDR3 protein. The sample has 1.8 million or so distinct CDR3 sequences, roughly 43% seen once. With respect to this clonotype: The antigen remains unidentified.

Each individual donor underwent a draw of approximately 10 milliliters of peripheral blood. CDR1 is SGHTA and CDR2 is FQGNSA in the germline V gene. This CDR3 region has 14 residues. The V and J ends lost 5 bases and 9 bases respectively, with 14 bases between them. The sequenced sample consisted of blood. The clonotype was recovered from a human donor in good health. The chain joins TRBV7-2 to TRBJ1-6; no clear D gene. CDR3 protein: CASSTLKLGSPLHF. The CDR3 DNA reads TGTGCCAGCAGCACCCTAAAACTTGGTTCACCCCTCCACTTT.